This T cell receptor beta chain was retrieved from a study of cytomegalovirus exposure and HLA in healthy donors. With 60 Vbeta and 13 Jbeta primers, the PCR was carried out. Using immunoSEQ multiplex PCR, the repertoire was profiled, and TCRdb retains in-frame clones only, with some absent. The sample shows approximately 180,000 clones, approximately 72% of them seen only once. Study-wide results and caveats: Several top significant clusters appeared, in a later analysis, to be linked to common viral pathogens. Later findings reportedly placed an Asian-associated ancestry cluster below the roughly 670-donor mean for N-insertions. Earlier findings revealed that most TCR beta V segments proved productive either about 87% or about 30% of the time. Specificity of a few CMV-associated chains for CMV antigens was verified in vitro.

The J segment lost 0 bases and the V segment lost 3 bases, leaving 10 bases of the junction unmatched. This CDR3 contains 18 residues. Looked up from germline, CDR1 is MGHDK and CDR2 is SYGVNS. Notes on this clone: Its antigen is not known.

V is TRBV25-1 and J is TRBJ1-5; TRBD1 matches 8 bases. The clonotype comes from a human donor in good health. The sample was PBMCs. The CDR3 DNA reads as TGTGCCAGCAGTGAGGTGGGACAGGAACGATATAGCAATCAGCCCCAGCATTTT. It translates to CASSEVGQERYSNQPQHF.